The 30 T cell receptor beta chains below come from one sample, sequenced in a study of T cell repertoires in cytomegalovirus infection. TCRdb passed the reads through MiXCR, listing each CDR3 protein once. The sample contains 100,000 or so distinct CDR3 sequences, roughly a quarter of which appear only once. The sample was CD8+ T cells from PBMCs. All receptors come from a human donor in good health (CMV status not recorded). Some clones in this sample may be carry-over from other donors' samples.

This clonotype was counted only a few times. The gene calls are TRBV10-3 and TRBJ1-4; D gene ambiguous. Germline CDR1 and CDR2: ENHRY and SYGVKD. Trimming shortened V by 0 bases and J by 7 bases, and 15 bases separated the two germline ends. There are 16 residues in the CDR3. CDR3 DNA: TGTGCCATCAGTGAGTCGTTGCAAAATTGGAGTGAAAAACTGTTTTTT. Protein product: CAISESLQNWSEKLFF.

This clonotype appeared a single time. The chain recombines TRBV9 with TRBJ2-7, with a possible D match to TRBD2 (5 bases). CDR1 and CDR2 from the germline V gene are SGDLS and YYNGEE. There are 14 residues in the CDR3. Trimming took off 0 bases at V and 3 bases at J, with 10 bases between the two ends. The CDR3 DNA reads as TGTGCCAGCAGCGTAGAGGAAGGGAGCTACGAGCAGTACTTC. Protein sequence: CASSVEEGSYEQYF.

This clonotype has more than one count but fewer than ten. This chain uses TRBV5-1 with TRBJ2-1; the match to TRBD2 covers 13 bases. The CDR3 spans 17 residues. The V and J ends lost 4 bases and 3 bases, in that order; junction bases with no gene match: 7. Germline CDR1 SGHRS, CDR2 YFSETQ. The CDR3 bases are TGCGCCAGCAGCGTCGGGACTAGCGGGGCAATCTACAATGAGCAGTTCTTC. Residues: CASSVGTSGAIYNEQFF.

This chain connects TRBV20-1 to TRBJ2-7; 7 bases match TRBD1. Per germline, CDR1 DFQATT and CDR2 SNEGSKA (reference sequence). The CDR3 length is 15 residues. V dropped 1 base and J dropped 1; count of bases not matched to a gene: 7. CDR3 region: CSARGDRDGSYEQYF. Written as DNA, the CDR3 is TGCAGTGCTAGAGGAGACAGGGATGGGTCCTACGAGCAGTACTTC.

The chain couples TRBV7-9 to TRBJ2-3, with D perhaps being TRBD1 or TRBD2 (5 bases each). The CDR3 is 15 amino acids. V was pared by 10 bases and J by 2 bases, with 19 bases between. Germline V gives CDR1 SEHNR, CDR2 FQNEAQ (reference sequence). The CDR3 here is CATVLGVRDTDTQYF. For the CDR3, the DNA is TGTGCCACCGTACTAGGGGTCCGGGACACAGATACGCAGTATTTT.

This chain links TRBV20-1 with TRBJ2-1; D call uncertain. CDR1 is DFQATT and CDR2 is SNEGSKA in the germline V gene (reference sequence). V lost 0 bases and J lost 0, with 9 bases in between. The CDR3 totals 15 residues. The DNA of the CDR3 is TGCAGTGCTAGAGATCTGGTCAGCTCCTACAATGAGCAGTTCTTC. Translating gives CSARDLVSSYNEQFF.

This clonotype was seen ten or more times. The junction and the germline gene differ at one end; a read error may be behind it. V and J are TRBV28 and TRBJ1-6; D is unresolved. The germline gives CDR1 MDHEN, CDR2 SYDVKM. This CDR3 has 14 residues. CDR3 sequence reads: CASGFQVYNSPLHF. CDR3 coding DNA: TGTGCCAGCGGTTTCCAGGTCTATAATTCACCCCTCCACTTT.

V gene TRBV9 combines with J gene TRBJ1-2; D gene unclear. This CDR3 spans 14 amino acids. Trimming stripped 0 bases from V and 2 bases from J, with 8 bases between. CDR1 is SGDLS, CDR2 YYNGEE, per germline. The CDR3 nucleotides are TGTGCCAGCAGCGTAGCTATGGAGAACTATGGCTACACCTTC. It codes for CASSVAMENYGYTF. Full variable domain (rest looked up from reference TRBV9 and TRBJ1-2): DSGVTQTPKHLITATGQRVTLRCSPRSGDLSVYWYQQSLDQGLQFLIQYYNGEERAKGNILERFSAQQFPDLHSELNLSSLELGDSALYFCASSVAMENYGYTFGSGTRLTVV.

The chain's CDR3 is CASSFGAGGPYEQYF. The CDR3 bases are TGTGCCAGCAGCTTTGGTGCGGGAGGGCCGTACGAGCAGTACTTC. This chain joins TRBV11-2 and TRBJ2-7, with 9 bases fitting TRBD2. In germline, CDR1 is SGHAT, CDR2 FQNNGV. Germline trimming cut 3 bases from V and 4 bases from J; bases unmatched to any gene: 7. CDR3 length equals 15 residues.

The rearrangement joins TRBV7-6 to TRBJ2-5, with D maybe TRBD2 (7 bases). The CDR3 contains 15 residues. The ends were cut back, 8 bases at V and 2 bases at J, with 18 bases in the middle. Germline V gene lookup returns CDR1 SGHVS and CDR2 FNYEAQ. The CDR3, as DNA: TGTGCCAGCTCGGCGGGGGCAGCCACGCAAGAGACCCAGTACTTC. It encodes CASSAGAATQETQYF.

This sequence joins TRBV20-1 and TRBJ1-2; D not resolved. The CDR3 sequence is 14 residues long. V was shortened by 1 base and J by 6 bases, with 15 bases between the two germline ends. The germline V gene has CDR1 DFQATT and CDR2 SNEGSKA (reference sequence). This CDR3 reads CSARVPRQGHGYTF. The CDR3 DNA reads as TGCAGTGCTAGAGTTCCTCGACAAGGACATGGCTACACCTTC.

V gene TRBV25-1 combines with J gene TRBJ2-5; tentatively, D is TRBD1 or TRBD2 (5 bases each). Deletions cut 2 bases from V and 5 bases from J, with 12 bases between. Germline CDR1 is MGHDK and CDR2 is SYGVNS. The CDR3 is 14 residues long. This chain's CDR3 is CASSEGTGPETQYF. The CDR3 DNA reads as TGTGCCAGCAGTGAAGGGACCGGCCCGGAGACCCAGTACTTC.

This clonotype was seen ten or more times. This chain links TRBV7-2 with TRBJ2-6; D gene unclear. V gave up 5 bases and J gave up 4 bases, with 6 bases separating them. From germline, CDR1 is SGHTA and CDR2 FQGNSA. The CDR3 is made up of 13 amino acids. Here the CDR3 DNA reads TGTGCCAGCAGCCCCGCCGGGGCCAACGTCCTGACTTTC. It codes for CASSPAGANVLTF.

This clonotype was detected ten times or more. V usage is TRBV7-2 and J usage is TRBJ2-1, with no clear D. Germline V gene sequence: CDR1 SGHTA, CDR2 FQGNSA. The CDR3 has 11 residues. The V end was cut by 0 bases, the J end by 6 bases, with 0 bases between. The CDR3 DNA sequence: TGTGCCAGCAGCTTAGCCAATGAGCAGTTCTTC. The encoded protein is CASSLANEQFF. Full variable domain (rest looked up from reference TRBV7-2 and TRBJ2-1): GAGVSQSPSNKVTEKGKDVELRCDPISGHTALYWYRQSLGQGLEFLIYFQGNSAPDKSGLPSDRFSAERTGGSVSTLTIQRTQQEDSAVYLCASSLANEQFFGPGTRLTVL.

With respect to this clonotype: A much more abundant neighbour one base away suggests this may be a read error. The gene calls are TRBV27 and TRBJ2-5; 12 nucleotides line up with TRBD2. The germline gives CDR1 MNHEY, CDR2 SMNVEV (reference sequence). This CDR3 has 18 residues. CDR3 DNA sequence: TGTGCCAGCAGTCCTGGACTAGCGGGACCCTTCTCCTGGGAGACCCGGTACTTC. Encoded protein: CASSPGLAGPFSWETRYF.

This rearrangement joins TRBV11-2 to TRBJ2-4; 10 bases match TRBD1. The CDR3 spans 18 residues. Trimming removed 0 bases from V and 4 bases from J; junction bases left unmatched: 9. Germline V gene lookup returns CDR1 SGHAT and CDR2 FQNNGV. The CDR3 reads CASSLDAGQGWGKNIQYF. In nucleotides, the CDR3 is TGTGCCAGCAGCTTAGATGCGGGACAGGGGTGGGGGAAAAACATTCAGTACTTC. Full variable domain (outside the CDR3, taken from reference TRBV11-2 and TRBJ2-4): EAGVAQSPRYKIIEKRQSVAFWCNPISGHATLYWYQQILGQGPKLLIQFQNNGVVDDSQLPKDRFSAERLKGVDSTLKIQPAKLEDSAVYLCASSLDAGQGWGKNIQYFGAGTRLSVL.

There are many counts of this clonotype. This rearrangement joins TRBV7-2 to TRBJ1-6, with 8 nucleotides matching TRBD1. Unmatched junction bases numbered 5, after V lost 1 base and J lost 3 bases. Germline V gene lookup returns CDR1 SGHTA and CDR2 FQGNSA. The CDR3 is 17 residues long. CDR3 loop: CASSLVAGGLYNSPLHF. The DNA of the CDR3 is TGTGCCAGCAGCTTAGTGGCAGGGGGCCTCTATAATTCACCCCTCCACTTT.

There are many counts of this clonotype. The junction shows a germline mismatch at one end, possibly a read error. The chain links TRBV12-3 or TRBV12-4 to TRBJ2-3; D gene uncertain. The CDR3 is made up of 12 amino acids. The CDR3: CASSLGADTQYF. CDR3 nucleotide sequence: TGTGCCAGCAGCTTAGGTGCAGATACGCAGTATTTT.

This clonotype appeared a few times. The chain uses TRBV29-1 and TRBJ2-6; 11 bases line up with TRBD1. CDR3 size: 16 residues. Germline-derived CDR1 and CDR2 are SQVTM and ANQGSEA. J gave up 1 base and V 4 bases, and 3 bases lay outside the gene matches. Written as DNA, the CDR3 is TGCAGCGTTGGGGACAGGGGGAAGTCTGGGGCCAACGTCCTGACTTTC. Translated, it gives CSVGDRGKSGANVLTF.

This clonotype was observed a handful of times. The CDR3 coding sequence is TGCAGCGTTGGCAGGGTCGGGCCGTACGAGCAGTACTTC. Protein sequence: CSVGRVGPYEQYF. This chain connects TRBV29-1 to TRBJ2-7; perhaps TRBD1 as D (5 bases). The germline V gene has CDR1 SQVTM and CDR2 ANQGSEA. The V and J ends lost 4 bases and 4 bases respectively, with 14 bases between them. The CDR3 length is 13 residues.

At least ten counts were recorded for this clonotype. This chain connects TRBV7-9 to TRBJ1-4; 9 positions match TRBD1. The germline CDR1 and CDR2 sequences are SEHNR and FQNEAQ (reference sequence). V lost 6 bases, J lost 7 bases, and 9 bases stayed unmatched. This CDR3 has 15 residues. CDR3 nucleotides: TGTGCCAGCAGTTCCGGTACAGGGGGCGGTGAAAAACTGTTTTTT. Its protein product is CASSSGTGGGEKLFF.

The genes are TRBV4-2 and TRBJ2-5, with 9 bases aligning to TRBD1. Germline-derived CDR1 and CDR2 are LGHNA and YNFKEQ. The CDR3 loop spans 15 amino acids. Trimming cost V 4 bases and J 5 bases; bases outside gene matches: 8. The CDR3 loop is CASSPQDRGGETQYF. The DNA of the CDR3 is TGTGCCAGCAGCCCTCAGGACAGGGGAGGGGAGACCCAGTACTTC.

At least ten counts were recorded for this clonotype. This chain connects TRBV7-6 to TRBJ1-2, with 12 bases matching TRBD1. The CDR3 sequence is 15 residues long. CDR1 and CDR2 (germline): SGHVS, FNYEAQ. The V segment lost 5 bases and the J segment 6 bases; nucleotides outside the gene matches: 7. CDR3 DNA: TGTGCCAGCAGCACCCCCGGGACAGGGGGCCATGGCTACACCTTC. As protein: CASSTPGTGGHGYTF.

This clonotype was seen more than once but under ten times. V is TRBV20-1 and J is TRBJ1-2, with unresolved D. V was trimmed by 5 bases and J by 0 bases, leaving 13 bases between them. There are 14 residues in the CDR3. The V gene's germline CDR1 is DFQATT and CDR2 SNEGSKA (reference sequence). CDR3 loop: CSAPQPTSNYGYTF. The CDR3 DNA reads TGCAGTGCTCCCCAACCGACTTCTAACTATGGCTACACCTTC.

This clonotype was detected ten times or more. This chain links TRBV6-1 with TRBJ2-3, with 7 bases fitting TRBD1. The CDR3 length is 16 residues. Trimming cost V 10 bases and J 2 bases; bases outside gene matches: 15. From germline, CDR1 is MNHNS and CDR2 SASEGT. The CDR3 is CATNPWTGINTDTQYF. The CDR3 DNA reads TGTGCCACCAACCCCTGGACAGGCATTAACACAGATACGCAGTATTTT.

This clonotype occurred a few times. The genes are TRBV28 and TRBJ2-7; D may match TRBD1 or TRBD2 (5 bases each). The V gene's germline CDR1 is MDHEN and CDR2 SYDVKM. The CDR3 loop spans 14 amino acids. V was clipped by 4 bases and J by 5 bases, with 15 bases between them. DNA for the CDR3: TGTGCCAGCAGTTCTTGGGGCCTCGGGAACGAGCAGTACTTC. It codes for CASSSWGLGNEQYF.

The chain couples TRBV29-1 to TRBJ1-5; maybe TRBD1 (5 bases). This CDR3 is 13 amino acids long. V was clipped by 3 bases and J by 3 bases, with 9 bases between them. Germline CDR1 reads SQVTM; CDR2 reads ANQGSEA. For the CDR3, the DNA is TGCAGCGTTGATATGGGACCCAATCAGCCCCAGCATTTT. Its translation is CSVDMGPNQPQHF. Supplemented by reference TRBV29-1 and TRBJ1-5, the full variable domain reads SAVISQKPSRDICQRGTSLTIQCQVDSQVTMMFWYRQQPGQSLTLIATANQGSEATYESGFVIDKFPISRPNLTFSTLTVSNMSPEDSSIYLCSVDMGPNQPQHFGDGTRLSIL.

The chain recombines TRBV15 with TRBJ2-2; 7 positions agree with TRBD1. V shed 0 bases and J 3 bases; nucleotides not matched to a gene: 1. The CDR3 sequence is 15 residues long. The V gene's germline CDR1 is LNHNV and CDR2 YYDKDF (reference sequence). Here the CDR3 reads CATSREGGDTGELFF. Here the CDR3 DNA reads TGTGCCACCAGCAGAGAAGGGGGCGACACCGGGGAGCTGTTTTTT.

This clonotype was seen a few times. V is TRBV29-1 and J is TRBJ1-2, with a weak D call TRBD1 (6 bases). The CDR3 has 15 residues. Germline CDR1 reads SQVTM; CDR2 reads ANQGSEA. V dropped 0 bases and J dropped 4 bases, with 15 bases sitting between them. The CDR3 protein is CSVEDRRGVGYGYTF. The CDR3 DNA reads as TGCAGCGTTGAAGACCGCAGGGGAGTCGGCTATGGCTACACCTTC.

The V and J genes are TRBV4-3 and TRBJ1-1; D ambiguous. The V gene lost 0 bases and the J gene lost 1 base, with 9 bases spanning the gap. This CDR3 comprises 15 residues. Germline V gene sequence: CDR1 LGHNA, CDR2 YSLEER. The CDR3 DNA reads TGCGCCAGCAGCCAAGATCGACTTCGGAACACTGAAGCTTTCTTT. Amino acid sequence: CASSQDRLRNTEAFF.